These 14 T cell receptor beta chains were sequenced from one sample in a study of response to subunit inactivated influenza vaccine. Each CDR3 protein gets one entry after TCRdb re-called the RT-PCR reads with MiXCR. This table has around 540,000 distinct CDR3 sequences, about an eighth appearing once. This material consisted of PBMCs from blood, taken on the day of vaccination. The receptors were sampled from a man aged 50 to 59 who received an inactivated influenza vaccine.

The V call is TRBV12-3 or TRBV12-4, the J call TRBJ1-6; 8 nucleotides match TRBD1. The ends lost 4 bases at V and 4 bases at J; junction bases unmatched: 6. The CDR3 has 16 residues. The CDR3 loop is CASSSPHRGYNSPLHF. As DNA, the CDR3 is TGTGCCAGCAGTTCCCCCCACAGGGGGTATAATTCACCCCTCCACTTT.

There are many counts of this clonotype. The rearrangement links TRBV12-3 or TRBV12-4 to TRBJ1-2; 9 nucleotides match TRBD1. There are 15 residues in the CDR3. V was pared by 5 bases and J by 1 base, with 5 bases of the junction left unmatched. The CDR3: CASSGRDRVNYGYTF. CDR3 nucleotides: TGTGCCAGCAGTGGCCGGGACAGGGTTAACTATGGCTACACCTTC.

CDR3 sequence: CATSQGGTYEQYF. The CDR3 DNA sequence: TGTGCCACCAGTCAGGGCGGGACCTACGAGCAGTACTTC. The chain uses TRBV15 and TRBJ2-7; tentative D call: TRBD2 (6 bases). CDR3 length: 13 residues. The germline V gene has CDR1 LNHNV and CDR2 YYDKDF (reference sequence). V lost 6 bases, J lost 2 bases, and 11 bases lay in between. The complete variable domain, with remaining parts taken from reference TRBV15 and TRBJ2-7, reads DAMVIQNPRYQVTQFGKPVTLSCSQTLNHNVMYWYQQKSSQAPKLLFHYYDKDFNNEADTPDNFQSRRPNTSFCFLDIRSPGLGDTAMYLCATSQGGTYEQYFGPGTRLTVT.

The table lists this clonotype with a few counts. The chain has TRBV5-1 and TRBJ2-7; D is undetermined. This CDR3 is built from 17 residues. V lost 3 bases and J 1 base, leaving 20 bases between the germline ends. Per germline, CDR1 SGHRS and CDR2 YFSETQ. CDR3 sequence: CASSYDGSPGPSYEQYF. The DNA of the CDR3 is TGCGCCAGCAGCTACGACGGAAGCCCTGGGCCGTCCTACGAGCAGTACTTC.

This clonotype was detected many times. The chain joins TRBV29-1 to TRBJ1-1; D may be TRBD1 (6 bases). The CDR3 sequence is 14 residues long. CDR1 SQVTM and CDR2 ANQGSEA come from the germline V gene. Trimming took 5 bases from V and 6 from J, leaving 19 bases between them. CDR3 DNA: TGCAGCGTTTGGGACACCAACCCACGGGCTGAAGCTTTCTTT. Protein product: CSVWDTNPRAEAFF.

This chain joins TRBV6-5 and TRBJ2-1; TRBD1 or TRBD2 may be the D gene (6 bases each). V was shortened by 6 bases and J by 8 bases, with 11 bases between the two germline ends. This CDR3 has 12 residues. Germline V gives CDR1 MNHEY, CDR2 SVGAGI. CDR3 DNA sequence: TGTGCCAGCAGGTCCGGGGGCTATGAGCAGTTCTTC. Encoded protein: CASRSGGYEQFF.

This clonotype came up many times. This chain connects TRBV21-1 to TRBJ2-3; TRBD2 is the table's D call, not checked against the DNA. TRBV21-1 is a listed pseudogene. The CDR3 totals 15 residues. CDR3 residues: CASSKSSGGPDTQYF. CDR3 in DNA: TGTGCCAGCAGCAAGAGTAGCGGGGGGCCAGATACGCAGTATTTT.

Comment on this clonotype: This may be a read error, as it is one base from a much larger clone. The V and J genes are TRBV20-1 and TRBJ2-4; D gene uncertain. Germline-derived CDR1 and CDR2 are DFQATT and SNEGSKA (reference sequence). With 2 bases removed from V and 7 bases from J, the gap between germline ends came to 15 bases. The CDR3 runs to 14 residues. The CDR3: CSARPRKIVNIQYF. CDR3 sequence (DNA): TGCAGTGCTAGACCTCGAAAGATAGTGAACATTCAGTACTTC.

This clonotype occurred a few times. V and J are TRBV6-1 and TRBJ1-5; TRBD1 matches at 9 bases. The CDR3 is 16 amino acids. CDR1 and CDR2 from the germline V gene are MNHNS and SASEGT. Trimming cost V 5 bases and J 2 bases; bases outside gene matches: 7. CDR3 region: CASSRTGDVRNQPQHF. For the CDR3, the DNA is TGTGCCAGCAGTAGGACAGGGGACGTGCGCAATCAGCCCCAGCATTTT.

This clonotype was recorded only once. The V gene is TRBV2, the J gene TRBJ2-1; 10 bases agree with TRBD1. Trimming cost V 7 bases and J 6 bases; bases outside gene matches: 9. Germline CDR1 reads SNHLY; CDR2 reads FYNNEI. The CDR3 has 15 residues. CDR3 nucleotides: TGTGCCAGCACCAAGCGGGGACAGGGGTTCAATGAGCAGTTCTTC. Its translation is CASTKRGQGFNEQFF.

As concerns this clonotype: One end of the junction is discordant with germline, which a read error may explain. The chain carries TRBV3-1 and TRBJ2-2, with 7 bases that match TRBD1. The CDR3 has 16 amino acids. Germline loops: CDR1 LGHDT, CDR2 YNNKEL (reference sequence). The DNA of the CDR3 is TGTGCCAGCACCCAAAGGACAGGCGCGAACACCGGGGAGCTGTTTTTT. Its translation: CASTQRTGANTGELFF.

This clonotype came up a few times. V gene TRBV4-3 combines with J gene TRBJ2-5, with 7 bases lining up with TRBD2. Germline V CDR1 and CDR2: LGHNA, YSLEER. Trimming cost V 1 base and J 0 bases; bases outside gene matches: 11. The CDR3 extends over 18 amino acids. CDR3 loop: CASSQAAKRGLYQETQYF. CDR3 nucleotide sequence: TGCGCCAGCAGCCAAGCCGCTAAGCGGGGTCTATACCAAGAGACCCAGTACTTC.

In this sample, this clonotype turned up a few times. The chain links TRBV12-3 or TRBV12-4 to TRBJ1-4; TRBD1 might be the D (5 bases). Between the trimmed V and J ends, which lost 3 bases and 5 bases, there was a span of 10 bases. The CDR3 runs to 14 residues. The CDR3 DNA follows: TGTGCCAGCAGTTTTGGGGGAAGGAATGAAAAACTGTTTTTT. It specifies CASSFGGRNEKLFF.

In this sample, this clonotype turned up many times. CDR3 DNA sequence: TGCGCCAGCAGCTTGGACAGGGCGTCGAACACTGAAGCTTTCTTT. Protein: CASSLDRASNTEAFF. V gene TRBV5-1 combines with J gene TRBJ1-1, with D perhaps TRBD1 (6 bases). V dropped 0 bases and J dropped 1 base, with 10 bases sitting between them. This CDR3 contains 15 residues. Germline CDR1 and CDR2: SGHRS and YFSETQ. Combining the CDR3 with reference TRBV5-1 and TRBJ1-1 gives the whole variable domain KAGVTQTPRYLIKTRGQQVTLSCSPISGHRSVSWYQQTPGQGLQFLFEYFSETQRNKGNFPGRFSGRQFSNSRSEMNVSTLELGDSALYLCASSLDRASNTEAFFGQGTRLTVV.